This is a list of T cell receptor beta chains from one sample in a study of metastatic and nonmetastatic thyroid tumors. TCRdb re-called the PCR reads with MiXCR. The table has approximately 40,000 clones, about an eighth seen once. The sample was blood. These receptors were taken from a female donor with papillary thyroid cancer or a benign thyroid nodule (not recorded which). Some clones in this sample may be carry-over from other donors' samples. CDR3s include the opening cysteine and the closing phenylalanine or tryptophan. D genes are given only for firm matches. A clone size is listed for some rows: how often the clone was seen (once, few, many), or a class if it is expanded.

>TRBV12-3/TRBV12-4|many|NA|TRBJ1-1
CAIRTGYTEAFF
TGTGCCATCCGGACTGGTTACACTGAAGCTTTCTTT
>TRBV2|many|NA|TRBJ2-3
CASSVYGVSDTQYF
TGTGCCAGCAGTGTCTATGGGGTGTCGGATACGCAGTATTTT
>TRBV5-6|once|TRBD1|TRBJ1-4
CASSLQGAREKLFF
TGTGCCAGCAGCTTACAGGGGGCGCGAGAAAAACTGTTTTTT
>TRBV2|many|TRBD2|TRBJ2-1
CASSERLAGRNEQFF
TGTGCCAGCAGTGAACGGCTAGCGGGTAGGAATGAGCAGTTCTTC
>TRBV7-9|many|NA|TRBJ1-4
CASSLGSYNNEKLFF
TGTGCCAGCAGCTTAGGAAGCTATAATAATGAAAAACTGTTTTTT
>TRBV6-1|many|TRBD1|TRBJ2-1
CASSLDRVNSYNEQFF
TGTGCCAGCAGCCTAGACAGGGTAAATTCCTACAATGAGCAGTTCTTC
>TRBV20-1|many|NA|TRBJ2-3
CSARVADLTDTQYF
TGCAGTGCGCGGGTAGCTGACCTCACAGATACGCAGTATTTT
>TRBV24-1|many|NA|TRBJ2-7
CATSDPGAGDYEQYF
TGTGCCACCAGTGACCCGGGGGCGGGGGACTACGAGCAGTACTTC
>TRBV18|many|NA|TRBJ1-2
CASSPGVQTYGYTF
TGTGCCAGCTCACCCGGGGTTCAGACCTATGGCTACACCTTC
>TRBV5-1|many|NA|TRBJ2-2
CASSSFGRVNTGELFF
TGCGCCAGCAGCTCCTTCGGCAGGGTCAACACCGGGGAGCTGTTTTTT
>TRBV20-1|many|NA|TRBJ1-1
CSAKGWEGTEAFF
TGCAGTGCTAAGGGGTGGGAGGGCACTGAAGCTTTCTTT
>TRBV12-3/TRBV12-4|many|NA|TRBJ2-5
CASSFFGGKETQYF
TGTGCCAGCAGTTTCTTCGGGGGAAAAGAGACCCAGTACTTC
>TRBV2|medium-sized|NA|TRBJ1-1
CASSEGALSWGTEAFF
TGTGCCAGCAGTGAGGGGGCGCTTTCATGGGGCACTGAAGCTTTCTTT
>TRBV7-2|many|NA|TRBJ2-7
CASSLVGGGSYEQYF
TGTGCCAGCAGCTTAGTGGGAGGGGGGTCCTACGAGCAGTACTTC
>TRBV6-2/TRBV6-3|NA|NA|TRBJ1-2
CASSGARYLVEGYTF
TGTGCCAGCAGCGGGGCACGTTACCTCGTAGAGGGCTACACCTTC
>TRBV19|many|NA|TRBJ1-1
CATRHDLNTEAFF
TGTGCTACTAGACACGACTTGAACACTGAAGCTTTCTTT
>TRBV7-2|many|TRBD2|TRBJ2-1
CASNPPAGGPYEQFF
TGTGCCAGCAACCCCCCAGCGGGAGGGCCGTATGAGCAGTTCTTC
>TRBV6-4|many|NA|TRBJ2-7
CASSDKAGRAISEQYF
TGTGCCAGCAGTGACAAGGCTGGCAGGGCGATCTCCGAGCAGTACTTC
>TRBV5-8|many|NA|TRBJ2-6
CASSSYRVTGANVLTF
TGTGCCAGCAGCTCCTACAGGGTAACTGGGGCCAACGTCCTGACTTTC
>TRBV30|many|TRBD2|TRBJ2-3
CAWNRGGRADTQYF
TGTGCCTGGAACCGTGGCGGGAGGGCAGATACGCAGTATTTT
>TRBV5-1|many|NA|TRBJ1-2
CASSPGGFRYGYTF
TGCGCCAGCAGCCCGGGTGGGTTTAGATATGGCTACACCTTC
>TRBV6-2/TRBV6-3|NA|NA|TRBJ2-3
CASSYRETDTQYF
TGTGCCAGCAGTTACAGGGAGACAGATACGCAGTATTTT
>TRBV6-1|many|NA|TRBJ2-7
CASRRASDGYYEQYF
TGTGCCAGCAGACGCGCCTCGGACGGCTACTACGAGCAGTACTTC
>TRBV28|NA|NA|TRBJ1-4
CASSFDGGLGNEKLFF
TGTGCCAGCAGTTTTGACGGGGGCCTTGGTAATGAAAAACTGTTTTTT
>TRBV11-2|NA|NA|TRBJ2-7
CASSLVGSSYEQYF
TGTGCCAGCAGCTTAGTGGGCAGCTCATACGAGCAGTACTTC
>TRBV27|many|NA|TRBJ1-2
CASSPGAHYGYTF
TGTGCCAGCAGCCCAGGGGCGCACTATGGCTACACCTTC
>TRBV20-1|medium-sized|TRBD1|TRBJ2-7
CSARPTDREYEQYF
TGCAGTGCTAGACCGACAGACAGGGAATACGAGCAGTACTTC
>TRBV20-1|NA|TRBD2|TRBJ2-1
CSASVGGPSGNYNEQFF
TGCAGTGCTAGCGTGGGTGGGCCTAGCGGGAACTACAATGAGCAGTTCTTC
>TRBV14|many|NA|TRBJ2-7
CASSVGVHEQYF
TGTGCCAGCAGCGTAGGGGTCCACGAGCAGTACTTC
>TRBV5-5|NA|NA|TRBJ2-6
CASSLAGPGANVLTF
TGTGCCAGCAGCTTGGCGGGCCCTGGGGCCAACGTCCTGACTTTC
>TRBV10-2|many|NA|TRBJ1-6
CASSESEASSPLHF
TGCGCCAGCAGTGAGTCTGAGGCTAGTTCACCCCTCCACTTT
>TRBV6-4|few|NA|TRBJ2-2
CASSDSSAGELFF
TGTGCCAGCAGTGACTCGTCCGCCGGGGAGCTGTTTTTT
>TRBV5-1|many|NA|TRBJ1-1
CASSQRTVNTEAFF
TGCGCCAGCAGCCAGCGTACAGTGAACACTGAAGCTTTCTTT
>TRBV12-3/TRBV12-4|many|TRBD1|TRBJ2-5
CASRWTGIRETQYF
TGTGCCAGCAGGTGGACAGGCATACGAGAGACCCAGTACTTC
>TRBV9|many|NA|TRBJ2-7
CASSVDPQGHRAYEQYF
TGTGCCAGCAGCGTAGACCCGCAGGGGCACAGGGCCTACGAGCAGTACTTC
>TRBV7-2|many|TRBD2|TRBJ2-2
CASSSGLAGTGELFF
TGTGCCAGCAGCTCCGGACTAGCGGGGACCGGGGAGCTGTTTTTT
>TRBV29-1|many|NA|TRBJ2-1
CSVEGLRFRSRNEQFF
TGCAGCGTTGAAGGACTCAGGTTTAGGTCTCGGAATGAGCAGTTCTTC
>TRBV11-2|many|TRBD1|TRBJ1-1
CASSTRQGNTEAFF
TGTGCCAGCAGCACAAGACAGGGGAACACTGAAGCTTTCTTT
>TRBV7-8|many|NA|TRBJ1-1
CASSLAFTNTEAFF
TGTGCCAGCAGCTTAGCTTTTACGAACACTGAAGCTTTCTTT
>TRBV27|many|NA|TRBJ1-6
CASSYRDMESPLHF
TGTGCCAGCAGTTACCGGGACATGGAGTCACCCCTCCACTTT
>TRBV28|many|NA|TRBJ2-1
CASKRGFNNEQFF
TGTGCCAGCAAAAGGGGGTTCAACAATGAGCAGTTCTTC
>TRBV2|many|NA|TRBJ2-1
CASSEGRYNEQFF
TGTGCCAGCAGTGAAGGGCGGTACAATGAGCAGTTCTTC